This T cell receptor beta chain comes out of a study of CD4 T cells in relation to SARS-CoV-2 and coronaviruses. Study-wide context: TCR beta CDR3s were sequenced after 10-day antigen culture of PBMCs.

CD4+ T cells from unexposed donors were obtained before the COVID-19 pandemic (2011-2018). The cells were cultured for over eight days before CD4+ T cells were isolated. In its sample, this clone was seen once. Its matching antigen is unknown. V lost 5 bases and J 7 bases, leaving 18 bases between the germline ends. This CDR3 region has 15 residues. Germline lookup yields CDR1 MDHEN and CDR2 SYDVKM. Sequencing used immunoSEQ multiplex PCR; TCRdb keeps in-frame clones, though not all of them. The repertoire has some 16,000 clones, around 77% of them found once; the top ten carry approximately 10%. The TCR comes from a human donor in good health. The specimen sequenced was CD4+ T cells from PBMCs, cultured in vitro. The V and J genes are TRBV28 and TRBJ2-1; maybe TRBD1 (7 bases). CDR3 nucleotide sequence: TGTGCCAGCAGTCTCGACCCCGCAGGGGGGAATGAGCAGTTCTTC. This encodes CASSLDPAGGNEQFF.